The present entry profiles one TCR beta chain with its context. Its target is unknown. Those donating, healthy Caucasian individuals from Russia, were aged roughly 6 to 95. The extraction recovered at least 6 micrograms of total RNA per sample. CDR3 length equals 16 residues. V lost 5 bases, J lost 0 bases, and 14 bases lay in between. This specimen comes from a study of blood T cells in healthy people across ages. Study-wide results and caveats: Unknown donor CMV status possibly confounded expanded clonotype changes.

The authors ran a second PCR of about 7 to 11 cycles using a sample-barcoded 5' primer and a J-beta primer mix. Every sample gave at least 3 million paired-end reads containing CDR3. Each CDR3 protein is one row after TCRdb ran MiXCR on the 5' RACE reads. The top ten hold 3% to 4% of the sample, which has hundreds of thousands of distinct CDR3 sequences, around 21% seen once. This TCR was sampled from a man in his 70s in good health. The rearrangement joins TRBV12-3 or TRBV12-4 to TRBJ2-1; a possible D gene is TRBD2 (6 bases). Material for sequencing was blood. This CDR3 is CASSPPGLRSYNEQFF. The CDR3 bases are TGTGCCAGCAGTCCGCCGGGACTCCGCTCCTACAATGAGCAGTTCTTC.